This T cell receptor (beta chain) originates from a study of control samples from healthy donors and cancer patients. The length of the CDR3 is 15 residues. Germline CDR1 reads SGDLS; CDR2 reads YYNGEE. The V gene lost 0 bases and the J gene lost 0 bases, with 8 bases spanning the gap. On this clone: The sample carries other DNA sequences with the same CDR3.

Profiled with immunoSEQ multiplex PCR; TCRdb holds only in-frame clones, not every one. The table includes some 130,000 clones, roughly 92% detected once. This chain links TRBV9 with TRBJ2-3, with D possibly matching TRBD2 (5 bases). Sequencing input: blood. This sequence was found in a man aged 25 to 45 in good health. CDR3 sequence reads: CASSVGTSSTDTQYF. CDR3 coding DNA: TGTGCCAGCAGCGTAGGGACTTCTAGCACAGATACGCAGTATTTT.